What follows is one T cell receptor (beta chain) and its context. As yet, its antigen is unknown. There are 16 residues in the CDR3. Germline trimming cut 7 bases from V and 7 bases from J; bases unmatched to any gene: 13. CDR1 and CDR2 from the germline V gene are MDHEN and SYDVKM. The sample belongs to a study of glioma-infiltrating T cells. Study-level background: Blood libraries targeted about 4.5- to 11-fold coverage of 1 million or so T cells.

TCR alpha and beta CDR3 regions were amplified from RNA using iRepertoire nested multiplex PCR. TCRdb processed the multiplex PCR reads anew with MiXCR; each CDR3 protein has one entry. This sample has fewer than 500,000 distinct CDR3 sequences, with roughly two fifths found just once. Broader study findings: Gliomas, especially low-grade, showed above-expected tissue-blood divergence; non-neoplastic patients showed below.

The source material was glioma tissue, nonneoplastic brain tissue, or PBMCs (not recorded which). This receptor was identified in a human donor with low-grade glioma or glioblastoma, undergoing nonglioma brain surgery, or in good health (not recorded which). The chain links TRBV28 to TRBJ2-7, with TRBD2 matching over 13 bases. CDR3 nucleotides: TGTGCCAGCACCACCGGGACTAGCGGGATCTGGGGGGAGCAGTACTTC. Encoded protein: CASTTGTSGIWGEQYF. The full variable domain, rest sourced from reference TRBV28 and TRBJ2-7, is DVKVTQSSRYLVKRTGEKVFLECVQDMDHENMFWYRQDPGLGLRLIYFSYDVKMKEKGDIPEGYSVSREKKERFSLILESASTNQTSMYLCASTTGTSGIWGEQYFGPGTRLTVT.